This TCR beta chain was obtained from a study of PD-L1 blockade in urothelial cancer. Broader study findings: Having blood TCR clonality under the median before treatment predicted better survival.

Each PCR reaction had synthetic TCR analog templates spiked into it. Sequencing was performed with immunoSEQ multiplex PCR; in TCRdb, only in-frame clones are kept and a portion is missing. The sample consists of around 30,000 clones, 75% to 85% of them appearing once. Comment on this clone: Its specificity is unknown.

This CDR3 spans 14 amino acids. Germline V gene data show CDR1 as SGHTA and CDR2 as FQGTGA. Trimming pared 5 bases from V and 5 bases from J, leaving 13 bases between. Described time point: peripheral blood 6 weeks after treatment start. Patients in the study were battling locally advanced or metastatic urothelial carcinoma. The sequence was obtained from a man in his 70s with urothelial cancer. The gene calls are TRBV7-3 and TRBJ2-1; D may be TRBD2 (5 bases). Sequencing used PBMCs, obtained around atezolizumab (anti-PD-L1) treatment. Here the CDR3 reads CASSPTGGHNEQFF. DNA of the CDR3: TGTGCCAGCAGCCCCACCGGAGGCCACAATGAGCAGTTCTTC.